Reported below is one TCR beta chain. PCR primers comprised 60 Vbeta and 13 Jbeta primers. The assay was immunoSEQ multiplex PCR, and TCRdb's table has in-frame clones only and misses some. The sample records roughly 110,000 clones, more than 65% being singletons. The sample is drawn from a study of cytomegalovirus exposure and HLA in healthy donors. The CDR3 has 15 amino acids. The chain links TRBV21-1 to TRBJ1-6; the DNA was not used to check the table's D call, TRBD1. TRBV21-1 is a documented pseudogene. The sequenced sample consisted of PBMCs. The TCR comes from a man between 35 and 55 years old in good health and CMV-seropositive. CDR3 amino acids: CASSPNRGYNSPLHF. The CDR3 region has the DNA TGTGCCAGCAGCCCGAACAGGGGTTATAATTCACCCCTCCACTTT.